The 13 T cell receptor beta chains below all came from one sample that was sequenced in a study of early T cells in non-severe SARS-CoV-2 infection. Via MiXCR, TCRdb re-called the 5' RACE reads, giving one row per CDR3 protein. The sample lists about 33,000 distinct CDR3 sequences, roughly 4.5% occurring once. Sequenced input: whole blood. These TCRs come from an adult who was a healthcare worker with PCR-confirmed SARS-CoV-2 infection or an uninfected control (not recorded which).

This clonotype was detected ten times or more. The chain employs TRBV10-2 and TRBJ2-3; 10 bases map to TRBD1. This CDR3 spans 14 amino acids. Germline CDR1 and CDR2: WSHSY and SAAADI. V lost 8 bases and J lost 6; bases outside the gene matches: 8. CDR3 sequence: CASGRQGARDTQYF. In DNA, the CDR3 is TGCGCCAGCGGAAGACAGGGGGCAAGGGATACGCAGTATTTT.

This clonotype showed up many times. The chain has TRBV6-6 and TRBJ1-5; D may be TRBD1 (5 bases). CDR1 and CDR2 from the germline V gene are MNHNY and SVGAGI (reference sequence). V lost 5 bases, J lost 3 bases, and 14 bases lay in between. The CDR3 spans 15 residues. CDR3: CASSRDSMANQPQHF. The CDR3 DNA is TGTGCCAGCAGTCGAGACAGTATGGCCAATCAGCCCCAGCATTTT.

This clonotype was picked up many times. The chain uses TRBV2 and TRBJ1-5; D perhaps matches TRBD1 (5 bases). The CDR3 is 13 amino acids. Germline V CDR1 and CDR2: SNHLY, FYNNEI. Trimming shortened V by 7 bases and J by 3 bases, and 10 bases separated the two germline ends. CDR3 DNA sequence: TGTGCCAGCACGCAGGGCACCAATCAGCCCCAGCATTTT. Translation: CASTQGTNQPQHF.

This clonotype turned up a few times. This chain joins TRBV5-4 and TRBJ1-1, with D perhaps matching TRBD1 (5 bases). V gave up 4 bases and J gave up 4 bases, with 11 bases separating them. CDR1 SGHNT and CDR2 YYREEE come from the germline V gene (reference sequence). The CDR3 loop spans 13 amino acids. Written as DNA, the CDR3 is TGTGCCAGCAGCCGGGAGGGGTCCACTGAAGCTTTCTTT. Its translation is CASSREGSTEAFF. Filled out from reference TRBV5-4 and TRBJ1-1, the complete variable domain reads ETGVTQSPTHLIKTRGQQVTLRCSSQSGHNTVSWYQQALGQGPQFIFQYYREEENGRGNFPPRFSGLQFPNYSSELNVNALELDDSALYLCASSREGSTEAFFGQGTRLTVV.

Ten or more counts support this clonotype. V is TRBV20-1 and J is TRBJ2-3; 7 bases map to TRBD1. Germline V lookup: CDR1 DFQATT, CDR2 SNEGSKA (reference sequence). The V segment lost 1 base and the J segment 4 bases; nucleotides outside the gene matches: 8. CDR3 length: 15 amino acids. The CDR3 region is CSARVNRGPADTQYF. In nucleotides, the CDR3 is TGCAGTGCTAGAGTTAACAGGGGTCCGGCAGATACGCAGTATTTT.

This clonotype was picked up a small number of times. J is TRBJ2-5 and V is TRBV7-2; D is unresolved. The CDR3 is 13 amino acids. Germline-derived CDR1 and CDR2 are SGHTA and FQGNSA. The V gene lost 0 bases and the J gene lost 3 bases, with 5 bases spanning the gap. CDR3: CASSLAKEETQYF. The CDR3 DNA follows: TGTGCCAGCAGCTTAGCGAAGGAAGAGACCCAGTACTTC. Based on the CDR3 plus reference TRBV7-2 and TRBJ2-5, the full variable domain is GAGVSQSPSNKVTEKGKDVELRCDPISGHTALYWYRQSLGQGLEFLIYFQGNSAPDKSGLPSDRFSAERTGGSVSTLTIQRTQQEDSAVYLCASSLAKEETQYFGPGTRLLVL.

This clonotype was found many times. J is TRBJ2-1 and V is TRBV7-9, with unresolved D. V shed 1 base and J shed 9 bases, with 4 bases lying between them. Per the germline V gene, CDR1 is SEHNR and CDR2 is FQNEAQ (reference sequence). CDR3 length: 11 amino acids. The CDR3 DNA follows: TGTGCCAGCAGCTTAGTTGGTGAGCAGTTCTTC. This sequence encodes CASSLVGEQFF.

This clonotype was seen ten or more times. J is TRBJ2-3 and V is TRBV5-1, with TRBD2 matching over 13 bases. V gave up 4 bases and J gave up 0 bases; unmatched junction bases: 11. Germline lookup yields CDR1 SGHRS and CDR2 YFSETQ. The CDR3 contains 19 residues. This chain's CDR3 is CASSPQGLAGYTSTDTQYF. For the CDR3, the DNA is TGCGCCAGCAGCCCCCAGGGACTAGCGGGGTATACTAGCACAGATACGCAGTATTTT.

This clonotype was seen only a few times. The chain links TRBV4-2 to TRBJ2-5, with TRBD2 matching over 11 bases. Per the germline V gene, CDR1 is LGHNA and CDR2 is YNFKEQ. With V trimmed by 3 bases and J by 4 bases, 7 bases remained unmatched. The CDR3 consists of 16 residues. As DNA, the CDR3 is TGTGCCAGCAGCCAGGCAACTAGCGGGGGATCAGAGACCCAGTACTTC. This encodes CASSQATSGGSETQYF.

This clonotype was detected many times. The CDR3 DNA reads TGCAGTGCTAGAGAGGGTCGGGGAGTTAATGAAAAACTGTTTTTT. It yields the protein CSAREGRGVNEKLFF. The V and J genes are TRBV20-1 and TRBJ1-4; no reliable D call. V was clipped by 0 bases and J by 4 bases, with 12 bases between them. The CDR3 runs to 15 residues. Germline V gene data show CDR1 as DFQATT and CDR2 as SNEGSKA (reference sequence).

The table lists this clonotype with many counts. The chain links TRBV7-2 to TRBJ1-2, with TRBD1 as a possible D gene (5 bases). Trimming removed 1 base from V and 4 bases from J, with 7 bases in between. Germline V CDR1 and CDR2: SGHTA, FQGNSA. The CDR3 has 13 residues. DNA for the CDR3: TGTGCCAGCAGCTTAGGGGGACTCTATGGCTACACCTTC. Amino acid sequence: CASSLGGLYGYTF. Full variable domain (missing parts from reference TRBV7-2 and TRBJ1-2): GAGVSQSPSNKVTEKGKDVELRCDPISGHTALYWYRQSLGQGLEFLIYFQGNSAPDKSGLPSDRFSAERTGGSVSTLTIQRTQQEDSAVYLCASSLGGLYGYTFGSGTRLTVV.

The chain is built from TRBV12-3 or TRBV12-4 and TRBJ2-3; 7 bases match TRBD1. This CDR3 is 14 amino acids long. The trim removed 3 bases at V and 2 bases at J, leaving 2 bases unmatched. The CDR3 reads CASSFGTDTDTQYF. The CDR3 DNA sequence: TGTGCCAGCAGTTTCGGGACAGACACAGATACGCAGTATTTT.

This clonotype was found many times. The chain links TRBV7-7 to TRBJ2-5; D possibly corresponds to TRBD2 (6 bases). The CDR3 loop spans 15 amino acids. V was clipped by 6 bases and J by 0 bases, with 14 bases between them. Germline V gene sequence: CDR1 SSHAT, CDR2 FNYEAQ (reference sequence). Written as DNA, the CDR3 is TGTGCCAGCAGTTCTTCCGGGAGCAACCAAGAGACCCAGTACTTC. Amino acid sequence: CASSSSGSNQETQYF.